Here is one TCR beta chain with its context. CDR1 is LNHNV and CDR2 is YYDKDF in the germline V gene (reference sequence). The CDR3 spans 13 residues. Trimming removed 6 bases at V and 5 bases at J, with 11 bases between. Measured with immunoSEQ multiplex PCR; TCRdb has only the in-frame clones, and not every one. The sample shows about 140,000 clones, 91% of them seen only once. This record belongs to a study of control samples from healthy donors and cancer patients. The source is a man between 18 and 29 years old in good health. The chain couples TRBV15 to TRBJ2-1, with unresolved D. Sequences were obtained from blood. The CDR3 DNA reads as TGTGCCACCAGGGTCCGATCGAACAATGAGCAGTTCTTC. Translating it yields CATRVRSNNEQFF.